This entry features one T cell receptor (beta chain) sequence. Its antigen has not been determined. The limits of the CDR3 on the DNA are not certain, so only TCRdb's listed CDR3 is given. This specimen belongs to a study of T cells in Graves' hyperthyroidism and ophthalmopathy (dated by TCRdb to between 2018 and 2021). The study in broad terms: Peripheral blood was sampled at the time of initial diagnosis, prior to any treatment. Following sampling, methimazole starting at 30 mg daily was given to hyperthyroidism patients, and high-dose intravenous methylprednisolone was given to ophthalmopathy patients. Prospective prediction of ophthalmopathy was tested in an independent validation cohort consisting of some 19 hyperthyroidism patients and some 15 patients who later progressed to ophthalmopathy. In addition, the study compared T-cell repertoires in thyroid tissue and in blood from six Graves' hyperthyroidism patients. TCR V-J signatures able to tell the groups apart were searched for in a discovery cohort of around 95 patients, of whom around 42 had Graves' ophthalmopathy and around 58 had stable Graves' hyperthyroidism. According to the paper, TCR Vbeta CDR3 sequencing was carried out on roughly 130 peripheral blood samples, which came from under 50 ophthalmopathy, around 74 hyperthyroidism and approximately 17 progressor patients. For training and testing, the 80 to 100 patients in the discovery cohort were randomly divided in a 7:3 ratio.

The CDR1 and CDR2 encoded by the germline V gene (reference sequence) are SEHNR and FQNEAQ. The CDR3 measures 20 amino acids from cysteine to phenylalanine. The TCR beta CDR3 regions were amplified from RNA transcripts. The TCR CDR3 was subjected to a first round of RT-PCR using the HTBI primer set and the Qiagen OneStep RT-PCR kit. The libraries were constructed in a second round of multiplex PCR and then size-selected and purified. Libraries were sequenced paired-end with 100 bp reads on an Illumina HiSeq2000. The paper's data handling went like this. SOAPnuke was used to process the raw data, with reads discarded if the reads contained adapters or uncalled bases, had a mean Phred below 15, or lacked an exact constant-primer or identifier match. High-quality paired reads were merged with COPE v1.2.5, and unique nucleotide sequences were defined as clonotypes. MiTCR v1.1 was used to align the clonotypes against IMGT TRBV, TRBD and TRBJ reference segments. Only V-J combinations with frequency above 0.0001, covering about 99% of repertoires, were analysed. A TCS score was defined as the ratio of F50 (clonal expansion) to E x V (chaos), with BLOSUM62-based TCRdist applied between CDR3 peptides within each V-J. Welch's t-statistics and random forest reduced fewer than 600 V-J features to roughly 13, which were used in a naive Bayes classifier (R e1071). The similarity between thyroid and blood repertoires was quantified using the Morisita-Horn index. The raw public data were reprocessed by TCRdb itself: fastp quality trimming at Q25, MiXCR clonotype calling, in-frame beta chains only. Entries are consolidated by CDR3 protein sequence, retaining the most common genes and DNA. TCRdb's processing, not the authors' own work, is the source of the V and J calls. The sample profile shows 30,000 to 45,000 distinct CDR3 sequences; about 50% of them were found once. The biggest ten clones account for around a sixth of the sample.

Moderately to severely active disease, a Clinical Activity Score of at least 3, a NOSPECS grade of at least 4, and a duration under 3 months were present in ophthalmopathy patients. Any patient with an uncontrolled infection, another autoimmune disease, pregnancy or lactation was excluded. Clinical symptoms, serum thyroxine and TRAb, thyroid ultrasound, and orbital computed tomography formed the basis for the diagnoses. PBMCs were isolated from about 9.2 ml of fresh peripheral blood by Ficoll-Paque density gradient centrifugation. Total RNA was extracted with Trizol reagent, and quality was checked on an Agilent 2100 Bioanalyzer. Overall results and qualifications from the work: No statistical method was used to set the sample size in advance, and investigators knew the group allocation. Blood samples also contained most of the expanded thyroid clonotypes (frequency above 0.001), which suggests that blood repertoires may reflect thyroid immune responses. During validation, the model predicted progression to ophthalmopathy a median of approximately 6.5 months ahead of onset, with around 71% sensitivity and roughly 75% specificity. A 13 V-J signature model separated ophthalmopathy from stable hyperthyroidism, with over 85% sensitivity and 81.08% specificity in cross-validation and 80%/75% in testing.

This TCR derives from a man aged 40-49 years with Graves' ophthalmopathy. The rearrangement combines TRBV7-9 with TRBJ2-5; TRBD1, as called in the table, went unchecked against the DNA. Source material: blood. The CDR3 region: CASSFYICSVRDAGRETQYF.